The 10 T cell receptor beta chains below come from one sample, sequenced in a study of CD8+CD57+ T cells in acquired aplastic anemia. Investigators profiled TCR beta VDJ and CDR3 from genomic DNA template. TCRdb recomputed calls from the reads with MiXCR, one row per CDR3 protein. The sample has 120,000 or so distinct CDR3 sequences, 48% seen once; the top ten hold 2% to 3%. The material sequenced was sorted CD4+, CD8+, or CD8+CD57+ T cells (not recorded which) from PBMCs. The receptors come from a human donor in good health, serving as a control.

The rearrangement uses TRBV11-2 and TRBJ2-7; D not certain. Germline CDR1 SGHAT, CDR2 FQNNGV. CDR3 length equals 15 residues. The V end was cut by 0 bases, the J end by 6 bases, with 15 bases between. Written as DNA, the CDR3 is TGTGCCAGCAGCTTAGATCGCACCCGAAGAGGCGAGCAGTACTTC. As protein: CASSLDRTRRGEQYF.

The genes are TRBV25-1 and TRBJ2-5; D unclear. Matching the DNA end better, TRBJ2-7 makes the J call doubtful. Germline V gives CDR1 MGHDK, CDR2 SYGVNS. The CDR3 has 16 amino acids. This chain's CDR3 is CASSEGSAPTSREQYF. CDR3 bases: TGTGCCAGCAGTGAAGGGTCAGCACCAACATCCCGCGAGCAGTACTTC.

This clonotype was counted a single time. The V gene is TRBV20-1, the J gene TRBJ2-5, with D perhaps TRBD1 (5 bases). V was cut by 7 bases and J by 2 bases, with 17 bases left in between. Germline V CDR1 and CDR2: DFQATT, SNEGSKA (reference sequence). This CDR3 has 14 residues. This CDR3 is CSVQGRELQETQYF. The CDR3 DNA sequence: TGCAGTGTTCAGGGCCGAGAACTGCAAGAGACCCAGTACTTC.

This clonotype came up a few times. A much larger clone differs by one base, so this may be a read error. CDR3 DNA sequence: TGTGCCGGCAGTTTACTTGGGTCGGGCACTGAAGCTTTCTTT. As protein: CAGSLLGSGTEAFF. The chain is built from TRBV2 and TRBJ1-1; D gene uncertain. There are 14 residues in the CDR3. CDR1 and CDR2 (germline): SNHLY, FYNNEI. The variable domain in full, completed from reference TRBV2 and TRBJ1-1, reads EPEVTQTPSHQVTQMGQEVILRCVPISNHLYFYWYRQILGQKVEFLVSFYNNEISEKSEIFDDQFSVERPDGSNFTLKIRSTKLEDSAMYFCAGSLLGSGTEAFFGQGTRLTVV.

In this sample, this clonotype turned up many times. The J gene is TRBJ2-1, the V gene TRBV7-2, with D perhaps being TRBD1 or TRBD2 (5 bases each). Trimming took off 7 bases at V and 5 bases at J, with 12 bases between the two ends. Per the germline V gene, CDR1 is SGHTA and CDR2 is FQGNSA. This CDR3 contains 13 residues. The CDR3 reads CASTRGPNNEQFF. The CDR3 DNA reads TGTGCCAGCACCCGGGGCCCGAACAATGAGCAGTTCTTC.

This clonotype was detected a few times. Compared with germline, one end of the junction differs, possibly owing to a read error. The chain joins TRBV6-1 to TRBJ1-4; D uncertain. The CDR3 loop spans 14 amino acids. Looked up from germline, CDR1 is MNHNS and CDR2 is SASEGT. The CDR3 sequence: CASREGMLNEKLFF. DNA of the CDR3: TGTGCCAGCAGAGAAGGAATGCTTAATGAAAAACTGTTTTTT.

The DNA of the CDR3 is TGTGCCAGCAGAAGACAGGTCTATCAAGAGACCCAGTACTTC. Encoded protein: CASRRQVYQETQYF. The chain joins TRBV2 to TRBJ2-5; D is perhaps TRBD1 (6 bases). Trimming left V 6 bases short and J 2 bases short, with 13 bases between. CDR1 SNHLY and CDR2 FYNNEI come from the germline V gene. The length of the CDR3 is 14 residues.

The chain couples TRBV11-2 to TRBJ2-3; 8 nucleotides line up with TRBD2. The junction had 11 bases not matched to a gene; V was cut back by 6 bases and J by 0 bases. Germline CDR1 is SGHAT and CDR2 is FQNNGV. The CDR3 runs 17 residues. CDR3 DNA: TGTGCCAGCAGTGATCTAGCGGGTTCACCTAGCACAGATACGCAGTATTTT. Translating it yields CASSDLAGSPSTDTQYF.

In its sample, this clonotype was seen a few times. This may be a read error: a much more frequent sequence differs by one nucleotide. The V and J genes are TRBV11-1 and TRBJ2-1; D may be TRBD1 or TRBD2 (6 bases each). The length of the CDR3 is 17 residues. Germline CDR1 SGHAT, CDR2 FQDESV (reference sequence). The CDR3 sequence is CASGLVAGGNPYNEQFF. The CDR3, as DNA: TGTGCCAGCGGCTTAGTGGCCGGGGGCAACCCCTACAATGAGCAGTTCTTC.

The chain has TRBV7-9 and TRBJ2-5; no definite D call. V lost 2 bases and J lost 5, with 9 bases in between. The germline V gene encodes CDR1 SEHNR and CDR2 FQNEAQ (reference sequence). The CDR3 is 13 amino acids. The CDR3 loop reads CASSLTPAETQYF. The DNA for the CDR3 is TGTGCCAGCAGCTTAACGCCGGCCGAGACCCAGTACTTC.